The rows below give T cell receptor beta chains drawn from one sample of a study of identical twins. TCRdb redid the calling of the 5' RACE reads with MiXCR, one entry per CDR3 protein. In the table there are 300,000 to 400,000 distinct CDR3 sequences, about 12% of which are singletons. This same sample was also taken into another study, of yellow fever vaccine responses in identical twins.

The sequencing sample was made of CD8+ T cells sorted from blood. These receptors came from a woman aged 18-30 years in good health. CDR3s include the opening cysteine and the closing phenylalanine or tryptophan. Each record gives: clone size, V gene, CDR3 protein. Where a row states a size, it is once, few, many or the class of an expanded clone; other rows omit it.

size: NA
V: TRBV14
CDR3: CASSQEAGRTDTQYF

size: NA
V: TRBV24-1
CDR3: CATCDGKAETQYF

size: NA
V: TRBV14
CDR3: CASSQSRNSYYGYTF

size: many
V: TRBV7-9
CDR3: CASSLGVRTEAFF

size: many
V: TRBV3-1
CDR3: CASSQVGGNTGELFF

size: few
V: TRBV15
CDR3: CATSSPRNRGFRNEQFF

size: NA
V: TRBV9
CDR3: CASSAELAGKDGGEQFF

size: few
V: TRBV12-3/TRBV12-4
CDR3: CASSLGGQIEAFF

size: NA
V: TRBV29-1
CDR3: CSVDGVPWRDTQYF

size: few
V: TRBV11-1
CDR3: CASSLVDRGDPNQETQYF

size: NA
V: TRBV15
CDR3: CATSGDLSNQPQHF

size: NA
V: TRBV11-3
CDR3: CASSLDSATYEQYF

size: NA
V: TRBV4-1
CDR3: CASSQLAVPGTDTQYF

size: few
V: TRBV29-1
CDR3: CSVWTGGNEQFF

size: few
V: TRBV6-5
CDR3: CASSYGQGSYEQYF

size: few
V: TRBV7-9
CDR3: CASSLVETGDSYEQYF

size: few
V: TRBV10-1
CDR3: CASSSALAGDLNEQYF

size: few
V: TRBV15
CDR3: CATRETSGGAYNEQFF

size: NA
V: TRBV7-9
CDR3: CASSFGGAGASYEQYF

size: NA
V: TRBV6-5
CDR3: CASSYVGGGLTGELFF